The 8 T cell receptor beta chains below all came from one sample that was sequenced in a study of T cell responses to AZD1222 COVID-19 vaccine (dated by TCRdb to the early 2020s). Library generation was performed with the immunoSEQ multiplex PCR assay. Here the immuneACCESS table is served through TCRdb, limited to in-frame sequences with V and J called. Missing clones are a known gap in these copies; in checked studies unresolved V genes cover under half, and the rest lacks a known reason. This sample is represented by about 130,000 clones; about nine tenths of them were singletons. Roughly 6.3% of the sample is in the top ten clones. Sample time point, as interpreted from the label and publication: baseline before first vaccination. The starting material was peripheral blood, obtained on day 0 of AZD1222 vaccination. The receptors originated from an adult in good health.

The CDR3 sequence is CASSQRAMSSYNEQFF. As DNA, the CDR3 is TGTGCCAGCAGCCAGCGGGCGATGAGCTCCTACAATGAGCAGTTCTTC. This chain joins TRBV3-1 (or the pseudogene TRBV3-2) and TRBJ2-1, with D possibly TRBD2 on 5 matching bases. Germline CDR1 LGHDT, CDR2 YNNKEL (reference sequence). The CDR3 is 16 residues long. V dropped 3 bases and J dropped 0 bases, with 12 bases sitting between them.

V and J are TRBV29-1 and TRBJ1-2; tentative D call: TRBD1 (5 bases). The CDR3 has 11 residues. The V and J ends lost 6 bases and 8 bases respectively, with 13 bases between them. Germline V gene sequence: CDR1 SQVTM, CDR2 ANQGSEA. In DNA, the CDR3 is TGCAGCGTGGGGGGGGTAGGCGGCTACACCTTC. It encodes CSVGGVGGYTF.

This rearrangement joins TRBV7-2 to TRBJ2-1; no definite D call. V lost 5 bases and J 5 bases, leaving 16 bases between the germline ends. The CDR3 is 15 residues long. CDR1 and CDR2 (germline): SGHTA, FQGNSA. The CDR3, as DNA: TGTGCCAGCAGCCGCACCCAAGGGTTACACAATGAGCAGTTCTTC. Protein: CASSRTQGLHNEQFF.

J is TRBJ2-3 and V is TRBV18; TRBD1 matches 10 bases. The germline CDR1 and CDR2 sequences are KGHSH and LQKENI. Losses at the gene ends were 5 bases for V and 3 bases for J; bases not matched to a gene: 5. The CDR3 is 15 amino acids. This chain's CDR3 is CASSGPGQGTDTQYF. The CDR3 DNA sequence: TGTGCCAGCTCAGGGCCGGGACAGGGGACAGATACGCAGTATTTT.

V usage is TRBV10-3 and J usage is TRBJ2-1, with D perhaps TRBD2 (5 bases). This CDR3 has 11 amino acids. Germline lookup yields CDR1 ENHRY and CDR2 SYGVKD. Trimming removed 3 bases from V and 8 bases from J, with 5 bases in between. CDR3 protein: CAISEADEQFF. Here the CDR3 DNA reads TGTGCCATCAGTGAAGCGGATGAGCAGTTCTTC.

The rearrangement joins TRBV30 to TRBJ1-4; possibly TRBD1 for D (5 bases). Germline CDR1 is GTSNPN and CDR2 is SVGIG (reference sequence). Deletions cut 1 base from V and 8 bases from J, with 20 bases between. The CDR3 spans 16 residues. CDR3 sequence (DNA): TGTGCCTGGAGTGCTCTCGGACGGGGGATAGGAGAAAAACTGTTTTTT. Translated: CAWSALGRGIGEKLFF.

This clone was detected once. This rearrangement joins TRBV5-1 to TRBJ2-6; D might be TRBD1 (5 bases). The V gene lost 1 base and the J gene lost 0 bases, with 11 bases spanning the gap. Germline lookup yields CDR1 SGHRS and CDR2 YFSETQ. This CDR3 spans 17 amino acids. CDR3 coding DNA: TGCGCCAGCAGCTTGTCAGGGTACGGCTCTGGGGCCAACGTCCTGACTTTC. Translation gives CASSLSGYGSGANVLTF.

This sequence joins TRBV15 and TRBJ1-1; D unresolved. The germline V gene encodes CDR1 LNHNV and CDR2 YYDKDF (reference sequence). Deletions cut 3 bases from V and 0 bases from J, with 5 bases between. The CDR3 contains 13 residues. DNA of the CDR3: TGTGCCACCAGCAGCGTTATGAACACTGAAGCTTTCTTT. This codes for CATSSVMNTEAFF.